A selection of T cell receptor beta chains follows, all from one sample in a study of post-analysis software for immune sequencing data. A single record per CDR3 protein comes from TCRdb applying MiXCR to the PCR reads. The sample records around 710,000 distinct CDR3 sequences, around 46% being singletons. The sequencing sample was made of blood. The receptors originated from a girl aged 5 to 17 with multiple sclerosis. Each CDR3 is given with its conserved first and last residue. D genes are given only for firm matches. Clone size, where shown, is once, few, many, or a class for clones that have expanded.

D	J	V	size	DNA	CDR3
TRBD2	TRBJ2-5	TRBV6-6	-	TGTGCCAGCAGTCAGACTAGCTATCAAGGGGAGCAGTACTTC	CASSQTSYQGEQYF
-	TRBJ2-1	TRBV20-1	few	TGCAGTGCTAGAGCGCAGAGATTTTCCTACAATGAGCAGTTCTTC	CSARAQRFSYNEQFF
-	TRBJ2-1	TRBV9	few	TGTGCCAGCAGCGATGGACAAGATGAGCAGTTCTTC	CASSDGQDEQFF
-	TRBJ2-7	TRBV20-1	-	TGCAGTGCTAGAGGCGGAGGGCTCTTCTTGGGCGAGCAGTACTTC	CSARGGGLFLGEQYF
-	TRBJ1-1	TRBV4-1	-	TGCGCCAGCAGCCACCCGACAGTCTTGAACACTGAAGCTTTCTTT	CASSHPTVLNTEAFF
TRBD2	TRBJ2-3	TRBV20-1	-	TGCAGTGCTAGAGATCAGCTAGCGGGACCGAACACAGATACGCAGTATTTT	CSARDQLAGPNTDTQYF
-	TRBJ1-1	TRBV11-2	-	TGTGCCAGCAGCCGCCTTAGGGACACTGGAGCTTTCTTT	CASSRLRDTGAFF
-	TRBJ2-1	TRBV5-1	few	TGCGCCAGCAGCTTGGAGGCTAGCAGCAACTCCTACAATGAGCAGTTCTTC	CASSLEASSNSYNEQFF
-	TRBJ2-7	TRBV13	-	TGTGCCAGCAAAAATGGGCCCGGGATCCTATACGAGCAGTACTTC	CASKNGPGILYEQYF
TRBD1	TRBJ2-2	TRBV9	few	TGTGCCAGCAGCTTTAGGACAGGCGTTCCGCCGCCCGGGGAGCTGTTTTTT	CASSFRTGVPPPGELFF